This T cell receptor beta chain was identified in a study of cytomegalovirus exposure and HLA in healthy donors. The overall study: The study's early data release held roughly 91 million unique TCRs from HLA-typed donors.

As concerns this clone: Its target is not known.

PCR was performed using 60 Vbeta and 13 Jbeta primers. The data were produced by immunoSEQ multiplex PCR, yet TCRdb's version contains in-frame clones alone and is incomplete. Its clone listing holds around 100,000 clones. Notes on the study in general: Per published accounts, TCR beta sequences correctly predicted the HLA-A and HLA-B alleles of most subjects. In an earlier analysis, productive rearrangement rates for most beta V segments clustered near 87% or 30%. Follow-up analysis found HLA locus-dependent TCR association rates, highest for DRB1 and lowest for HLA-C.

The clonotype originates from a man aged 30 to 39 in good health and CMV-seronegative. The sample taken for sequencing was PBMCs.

CDR3 nucleotide sequence: TGTGCCAGCAGCGCCAGACAGGGCCTTAATGAAAAACTGTTTTTT. Protein: CASSARQGLNEKLFF. The chain has TRBV9 and TRBJ1-4, with TRBD1 matching 7 bases. J was trimmed by 4 bases and V by 3 bases; bases with no gene match: 6. Germline V CDR1 and CDR2: SGDLS, YYNGEE. There are 15 residues in the CDR3.